This T cell receptor beta chain was captured in a study of T-cell reconstitution after alpha-beta-depleted transplantation in children. Broader study findings: T cells produced anew were the main source of T-cell counts and diversity one year after transplant. Day-60 TCRbeta diversity that was high in some patients was derived from surviving recipient T cells and thymic progenitors. Where alpha-beta T cells came from about two months after transplant was reportedly several hundred expanded graft clones.

Note on this clonotype: Antigen specificity is unknown.

The CDR3 extends over 16 amino acids. V was shortened by 5 bases and J by 4 bases, with 20 bases between the two germline ends. The V gene's germline CDR1 is MDHEN and CDR2 SYDVKM. Researchers prepared the TCRbeta library using unique molecular identifiers, the study reports. TCRdb re-derived calls from the PCR reads in MiXCR, one entry per CDR3 protein. The table shows about 440,000 distinct CDR3 sequences, with roughly 43% occurring only once. The rearrangement links TRBV28 to TRBJ1-1; a possible D gene is TRBD1 (5 bases). The receptor was isolated from a girl aged 2-10 years with aplastic anemia, due to receive a stem cell transplant. The sequencing used PBMCs, collected before TCRalphabeta/CD19-depleted stem cell transplant. CDR3 in amino acids: CASSPSAQGWSTEAFF. CDR3 coding DNA: TGTGCCAGCAGTCCTTCTGCTCAGGGTTGGAGCACTGAAGCTTTCTTT.